This TCR beta chain derives from a study of cytomegalovirus exposure and HLA in healthy donors. PCR primers comprised 60 Vbeta and 13 Jbeta primers. Clones were read by immunoSEQ multiplex PCR, and TCRdb kept only the in-frame ones, dropping some. The data hold fewer than 150,000 clones, with over 75% observed a single time. Specimen: PBMCs. This TCR was sampled from a man aged 30-40 years in good health and CMV-seronegative.

The CDR3 loop reads CASSVVRGGYQYF. CDR3 coding DNA: TGTGCCAGCAGCGTAGTTCGTGGCGGCTACCAGTATTTT. The chain has TRBV9 and TRBJ2-3; D is unclear. The V and J ends lost 0 bases and 12 bases respectively, with 14 bases between them. Per germline, CDR1 SGDLS and CDR2 YYNGEE. This CDR3 contains 13 residues.